This T cell receptor (beta chain) was identified in a study of cytomegalovirus exposure and HLA in healthy donors. This PCR relied on a set of 60 Vbeta primers and 13 Jbeta primers. TCRdb's copy holds only in-frame clones and misses some; the assay was immunoSEQ multiplex PCR. The table records under 120,000 clones, 79% of them present only once. The CDR3 extends over 16 amino acids. The clonotype comes from a middle-aged woman in good health and CMV-seronegative. The chain recombines TRBV21-1 with TRBJ2-7; the table's TRBD1 call for D was not verified on the DNA. TRBV21-1 is designated a pseudogene. Sequenced: PBMCs. The DNA for the CDR3 is TGTGCCAGCAGCAACGATTCCAGGGGATCGACCTACGAGCAGTACTTC. It codes for CASSNDSRGSTYEQYF.